The 7 T cell receptor beta chains given below trace back to one sample, sequenced in a study of shared clonotypes between healthy human individuals. This table comes from immunoSEQ multiplex PCR, and its TCRdb copy is limited to in-frame clones, with some not included. The sample lists roughly 700,000 clones; 80% to 95% were seen once. The sequencing sample was made of memory CD8+ T cells from PBMCs. Subset defined: CD45RO+ cells pooled with CCR7-negative TemRA cells. These receptor sequences come from a man younger than 35 in good health. Some clones in this sample may be carry-over from other donors' samples.

V and J are TRBV9 and TRBJ2-3, with D uncertain. CDR1 is SGDLS and CDR2 is YYNGEE in the germline V gene. V was cut by 4 bases and J by 2 bases, with 11 bases left in between. The CDR3 sequence is 14 residues long. The CDR3 DNA is TGTGCCAGCAGCCCACGAGGCCTCACAGATACGCAGTATTTT. Translating it yields CASSPRGLTDTQYF. Filled out from reference TRBV9 and TRBJ2-3, the complete variable domain reads DSGVTQTPKHLITATGQRVTLRCSPRSGDLSVYWYQQSLDQGLQFLIQYYNGEERAKGNILERFSAQQFPDLHSELNLSSLELGDSALYFCASSPRGLTDTQYFGPGTRLTVL.

The V and J genes are TRBV4-3 and TRBJ2-3; 9 nucleotides match TRBD1. Germline assignment: CDR1 LGHNA and CDR2 YSLEER. Germline trimming cut 1 base from V and 5 bases from J; bases unmatched to any gene: 10. The CDR3 consists of 17 residues. CDR3 sequence (DNA): TGCGCCAGCAGCCAAGGAAGGCGGGACAGGGCCCGAGATACGCAGTATTTT. Encoded protein: CASSQGRRDRARDTQYF.

This clone was counted only a few times. The chain uses TRBV28 and TRBJ2-2; TRBD1 is a possible D gene (5 bases). The V gene lost 6 bases and the J gene lost 0 bases, with 14 bases spanning the gap. CDR1 and CDR2 (germline): MDHEN, SYDVKM. The CDR3 is 16 amino acids. The DNA for the CDR3 is TGTGCCAGCAGGACTTCTAGACAGACGAACACCGGGGAGCTGTTTTTT. Translated, it gives CASRTSRQTNTGELFF.

This chain links TRBV27 with TRBJ2-5; 11 bases align to TRBD2. CDR1 is MNHEY, CDR2 SMNVEV, per germline (reference sequence). The CDR3 runs 14 residues. Germline trimming cut 6 bases from V and 7 bases from J; bases unmatched to any gene: 7. CDR3 in amino acids: CASRGLADTRTQYF. In DNA form, the CDR3 reads TGTGCCAGCAGGGGACTAGCGGACACCCGGACCCAGTACTTC.

The rearrangement links TRBV28 to TRBJ1-2, with D possibly matching TRBD1 (5 bases). The CDR3 sequence is 17 residues long. The germline V gene encodes CDR1 MDHEN and CDR2 SYDVKM. V dropped 6 bases and J dropped 3 bases, with 23 bases sitting between them. CDR3 DNA: TGTGCCAGCAGGCAAGTCCCCGTCCGGGACGGACACTATGGCTACACCTTC. It codes for CASRQVPVRDGHYGYTF.

The CDR3 sequence is CASSWWTSGKGTQYF. CDR3 in DNA: TGTGCCAGCAGCTGGTGGACTAGCGGGAAAGGGACCCAGTACTTC. J is TRBJ2-5 and V is TRBV11-2, with 12 bases identical to TRBD2. V was clipped by 4 bases and J by 7 bases; unmatched bases: 7. Germline lookup yields CDR1 SGHAT and CDR2 FQNNGV. The CDR3 loop spans 15 amino acids.

V gene TRBV28 combines with J gene TRBJ2-5, with a tentative D call TRBD1 (6 bases). The CDR3 has 16 residues. CDR1 MDHEN and CDR2 SYDVKM come from the germline V gene. V gave up 5 bases and J gave up 4 bases, with 20 bases separating them. CDR3 DNA: TGTGCCAGCAGTCCGGGGATAGGGGGTTTAGGAGAGACCCAGTACTTC. It is translated as CASSPGIGGLGETQYF. Together with reference TRBV28 and TRBJ2-5, the CDR3 gives the full variable domain: DVKVTQSSRYLVKRTGEKVFLECVQDMDHENMFWYRQDPGLGLRLIYFSYDVKMKEKGDIPEGYSVSREKKERFSLILESASTNQTSMYLCASSPGIGGLGETQYFGPGTRLLVL.